These T cell receptor beta chains were read from a single sample in a study of cytomegalovirus exposure and HLA in healthy donors. Profiled with immunoSEQ multiplex PCR; TCRdb holds only in-frame clones, not every one. Recorded for this sample: 70,000 to 90,000 clones. Sequenced input: PBMCs. Receptors originate from a man younger than 35 in good health and CMV-seropositive. CDR3s include the opening cysteine and the closing phenylalanine or tryptophan. A D gene is named only where the DNA matches it firmly.

d_call,j_call,v_call,cdr3_aa,cdr3_nt
NA,TRBJ1-6,TRBV7-9,CASSSPGQSNSPLHF,TGTGCCAGCAGCTCCCCGGGACAATCTAATTCACCCCTCCACTTT
TRBD2,TRBJ2-4,TRBV9,CASSAGTSGPLAKNIQYF,TGTGCCAGCAGCGCCGGGACTAGCGGACCTCTAGCCAAAAACATTCAGTACTTC
NA,TRBJ1-1,TRBV15,CATSREGRDGVNTEAFF,TGTGCCACCAGCAGAGAAGGGAGGGATGGCGTGAACACTGAAGCTTTCTTT
TRBD2,TRBJ2-2,TRBV28,CASSFPGTSGTGELFF,TGTGCCAGCAGTTTCCCCGGGACTAGTGGCACCGGGGAGCTGTTTTTT
NA,TRBJ1-5,TRBV7-2,CASSLVPTNQPQHF,TGTGCCAGCAGCTTAGTCCCTACCAATCAGCCCCAGCATTTT
NA,TRBJ1-2,TRBV5-6,CASSEGRHLGYTF,TGTGCCAGCAGCGAGGGGAGGCACCTTGGCTACACCTTC
NA,TRBJ1-5,TRBV4-1,CATTGFPGSNQPQHF,TGCGCCACAACAGGGTTCCCGGGTAGCAATCAGCCCCAGCATTTT
NA,TRBJ1-2,TRBV5-1,CASSSQDNYGYTF,TGCGCCAGCAGCTCACAGGATAATTATGGCTACACCTTC
NA,TRBJ1-2,TRBV9,CASSVPQGSTDFYGYTF,TGTGCCAGCAGCGTTCCGCAGGGCTCCACCGACTTCTATGGCTACACCTTC
TRBD2,TRBJ2-7,TRBV27,CASSPILAGERYEQYF,TGTGCCAGCAGTCCTATCCTAGCGGGAGAACGCTACGAGCAGTACTTC
NA,TRBJ1-1,TRBV7-9,CASSSLPHTEAFF,TGTGCCAGCAGCTCACTCCCCCACACTGAAGCTTTCTTT
NA,TRBJ2-3,TRBV4-1,CASSPENRGRLGGKKDTQYF,TGCGCCAGCAGCCCTGAGAATAGGGGGCGCCTGGGAGGAAAAAAGGATACGCAGTATTTT
TRBD1,TRBJ2-1,TRBV5-4,CASTPGTGSSYNEQFF,TGTGCCAGCACCCCGGGGACAGGGAGCTCCTACAATGAGCAGTTCTTC
TRBD2,TRBJ2-3,TRBV4-1,CASSQVTGEGDTQYF,TGCGCCAGCAGCCAAGTAACGGGGGAGGGAGATACGCAGTATTTT
NA,TRBJ1-2,TRBV6-5,CASTTGQGSYGYTF,TGTGCCAGCACCACGGGTCAGGGGAGCTATGGCTACACCTTC
NA,TRBJ1-2,TRBV4-1,CASSPPGFGGYTF,TGCGCCAGCAGCCCTCCGGGTTTTGGGGGCTACACCTTC
TRBD1,TRBJ2-5,TRBV7-7,CASSPRQGLGETQYF,TGTGCTAGCAGCCCTAGACAGGGCCTCGGGGAGACCCAGTACTTC
NA,TRBJ2-7,TRBV5-1,CASSSTGTPEQYF,TGCGCCAGCAGCTCGACCGGGACACCCGAGCAGTACTTC
NA,TRBJ2-1,TRBV29-1,CSVGWSEQFF,TGCAGCGTTGGATGGAGTGAGCAGTTCTTC
NA,TRBJ2-7,TRBV28,CASSWRGRYEQYF,TGTGCCAGCAGTTGGAGGGGTCGATACGAGCAGTACTTC
TRBD1,TRBJ1-2,TRBV7-2,CASSVRDGTGVFYGYTF,TGTGCCAGCAGCGTCAGGGATGGGACAGGGGTATTTTATGGCTACACCTTC
NA,TRBJ2-7,TRBV18,CASSREDFYEQYF,TGTGCCAGCTCGAGGGAAGACTTCTACGAGCAGTACTTC
TRBD2,TRBJ2-7,TRBV5-5,CASSLRPGTTRYEQYF,TGTGCCAGCAGCTTACGTCCCGGGACTACCCGTTACGAGCAGTACTTC
NA,TRBJ1-2,TRBV29-1,CSVEAGEVYGYTF,TGCAGCGTTGAAGCGGGGGAGGTCTATGGCTACACCTTC
NA,TRBJ2-7,TRBV5-1,CASSRSGGADEQYF,TGCGCCAGCAGCCGGAGTGGCGGGGCAGACGAGCAGTACTTC
NA,TRBJ1-2,TRBV1,CTSSQDLNRGGYGYTF,TGCACCAGCAGCCAAGATCTAAACAGGGGAGGCTATGGCTACACCTTC
NA,TRBJ1-6,TRBV5-1,CASSPGPPSDRNNSPLHF,TGCGCCAGCAGCCCCGGACCCCCCTCGGACAGAAATAATTCACCCCTCCACTTT